The rows below give T cell receptor beta chains drawn from one sample of a study of blood T cells in healthy people across ages. TCRdb analysed the 5' RACE reads with MiXCR anew, one entry per CDR3 protein. This sample has some 1 million distinct CDR3 sequences; under 55% occur once, and the top ten carry approximately 17%. Sequencing used blood. The receptors were gathered from a woman aged 60-75 years in good health. The conserved cysteine and the conserved F or W are not part of the CDR3 here. The D gene is left open where the match is weak. The size of a clone is reported for some rows only, either as once, few or many, or as a class for expanded clones.

>TRBV6-7|.|.
ASTRVARSSYNEQF
>TRBV20-1|.|.
SASDRVLDNEQF
>TRBV29-1|.|.
SVGWGESWSYEQY
>TRBV12-3/TRBV12-4|.|.
ASSFLNQAQETQY
>TRBV5-5|.|few
ASSGEGYNEQY
>TRBV29-1|.|.
SAEDNNGVVRGEQY
>TRBV12-3/TRBV12-4|.|few
ASTRGRTVQETQY
>TRBV25-1|TRBD2|.
ASSVLWASGRPDTQY
>TRBV7-2|TRBD2|many
ASSSRLAGNKNIQY
>TRBV20-1|.|few
SAKDPSSYEQY
>TRBV7-8|.|.
ASSSSGTFSYNEQF
>TRBV30|.|.
ARVGSLSGANVLT
>TRBV27|TRBD2|.
ASSLMGGGPYEQY
>TRBV7-9|TRBD2|.
ASSLALELAGPGSYNEQF
>TRBV29-1|.|.
SVEDRRENYGYT
>TRBV4-2|TRBD2|.
ASSQTQGTSGRANTDTQY
>TRBV25-1|TRBD2|.
ASSDSTPWRENTGELF
>TRBV2|.|many
ASVEGGGTDTQY
>TRBV7-2|.|.
ASSPIPGGVTEAF
>TRBV9|.|.
ASSVGDPASCEQY